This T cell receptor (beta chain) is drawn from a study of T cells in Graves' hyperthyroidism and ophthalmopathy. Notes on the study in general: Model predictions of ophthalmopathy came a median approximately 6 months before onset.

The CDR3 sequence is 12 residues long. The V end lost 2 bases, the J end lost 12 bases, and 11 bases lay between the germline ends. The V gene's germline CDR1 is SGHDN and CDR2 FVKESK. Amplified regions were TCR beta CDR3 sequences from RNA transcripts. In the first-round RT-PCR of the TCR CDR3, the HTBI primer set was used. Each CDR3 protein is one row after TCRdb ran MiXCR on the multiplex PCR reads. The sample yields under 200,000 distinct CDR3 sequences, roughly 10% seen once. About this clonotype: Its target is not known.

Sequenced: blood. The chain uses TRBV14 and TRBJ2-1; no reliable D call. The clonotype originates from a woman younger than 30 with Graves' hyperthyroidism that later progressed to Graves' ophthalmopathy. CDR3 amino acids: CASSQTRLGQFF. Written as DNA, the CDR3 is TGTGCCAGCAGCCAAACACGGTTAGGGCAGTTCTTC.